Included here is one TCR beta chain sequence, with context. It has no known antigen specificity. Per-base qualities were not stored, and no clone one base away is much larger. This record comes from a study of blood T cell repertoires in COVID-19 (dated by TCRdb to the early 2020s). About the full investigation: Samples from collaborators originated in the United States, Italy and Spain and spanned both the acute and convalescent phases of COVID-19. The prospective study material was composed of cDNA or gDNA derived from T cells, B-cell-depleted T cells, or PBMCs. Subjects who had been exposed to COVID-19, were actively infected with it, or had recovered from it provided the deeply sampled blood TCRbeta repertoires that made up the dataset. A freely available public database, intended as a resource for researchers studying the immune response to SARS-CoV-2, is where the repertoires were released. The samples were drawn from two sources: the first 160 participants of the ongoing ImmuneRACE study, and over 1,000 subjects contributed by 6 global collaborators. Nearly every sample came with metadata listing a de-identified subject ID, COVID-19 status, age in years and sex. Where available, HLA class I and class II types were obtained from metadata supplied by the sample provider rather than from assay-based typing. The investigation overall reported the following: The quantity of clinical and demographic metadata differed by source and by participant and was supplied without curation.

The immunoSEQ Assay, a bias-controlled multiplex PCR, was used to amplify TCRbeta CDR3 regions from genomic DNA. In the source study's methods: Nucleated cell counts per sample were estimated from amplification of reference gene primers within the assay. To quantify the absolute abundance of each unique TCRbeta CDR3 rearrangement, sequence reads were collapsed and filtered. Productive Simpson clonality was computed per sample as the square root of Simpson's diversity index over productive rearrangements. TCRdb re-hosts the immuneACCESS table, in-frame sequences only. Its copies lack some clones; in the studies checked, an unresolved V gene accounts for under half of them, and the cause for the rest is not known. That table furnishes V, J and clone size, whereas the DNA furnished D and trimming. In this sample the table shows some 670,000 clones, more than 80% of which occur a single time. The top ten clones comprise roughly 0.25% of the sample.

The cysteine opens and the phenylalanine closes a CDR3 of 12 amino acids. Kept here is only the CDR3 DNA, which spans 36 bases and is read in frame from base 1. The V end loses 2 bases and the J end loses 8 bases, and a stretch of 12 bases separates them. The CDR1 and CDR2 encoded by the germline V gene are SQVTM and ANQGSEA. Each collaborating institution followed its own protocols to collect whole blood in K2EDTA tubes. For TCRbeta analysis, collaborators shipped samples in one of three forms: frozen whole blood, isolated PBMCs, or DNA extracted from either of those sample types. The sequence was obtained from a woman aged 18-30 years with acute or convalescent COVID-19. Recombination linked TRBV29-1 to TRBJ1-2, with TRBD1 perhaps the D gene, on 6 matching bases. What was sequenced was peripheral blood. The CDR3 in this case is CSVEWDKRGYTF. The nucleotide sequence reads as follows: TGCAGCGTTGAATGGGACAAGAGGGGCTACACCTTC. The reference TRBV29-1 and TRBJ1-2 proteins fill in what lies around the CDR3, so the full variable domain reads SAVISQKPSRDICQRGTSLTIQCQVDSQVTMMFWYRQQPGQSLTLIATANQGSEATYESGFVIDKFPISRPNLTFSTLTVSNMSPEDSSIYLCSVEWDKRGYTFGSGTRLTVV.